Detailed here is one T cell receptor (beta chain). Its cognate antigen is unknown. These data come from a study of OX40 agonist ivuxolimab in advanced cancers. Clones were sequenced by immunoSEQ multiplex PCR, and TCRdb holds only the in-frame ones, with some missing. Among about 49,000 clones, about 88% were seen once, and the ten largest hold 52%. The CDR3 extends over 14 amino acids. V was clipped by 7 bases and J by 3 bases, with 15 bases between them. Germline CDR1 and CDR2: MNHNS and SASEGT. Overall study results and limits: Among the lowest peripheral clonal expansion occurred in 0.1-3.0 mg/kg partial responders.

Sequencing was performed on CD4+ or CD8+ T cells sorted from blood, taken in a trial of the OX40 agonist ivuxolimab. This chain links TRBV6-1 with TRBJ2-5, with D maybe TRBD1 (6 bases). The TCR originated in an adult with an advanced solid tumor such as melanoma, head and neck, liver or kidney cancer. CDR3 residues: CASIYTGLEETQYF. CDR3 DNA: TGTGCCAGCATTTATACAGGGCTCGAAGAGACCCAGTACTTC.